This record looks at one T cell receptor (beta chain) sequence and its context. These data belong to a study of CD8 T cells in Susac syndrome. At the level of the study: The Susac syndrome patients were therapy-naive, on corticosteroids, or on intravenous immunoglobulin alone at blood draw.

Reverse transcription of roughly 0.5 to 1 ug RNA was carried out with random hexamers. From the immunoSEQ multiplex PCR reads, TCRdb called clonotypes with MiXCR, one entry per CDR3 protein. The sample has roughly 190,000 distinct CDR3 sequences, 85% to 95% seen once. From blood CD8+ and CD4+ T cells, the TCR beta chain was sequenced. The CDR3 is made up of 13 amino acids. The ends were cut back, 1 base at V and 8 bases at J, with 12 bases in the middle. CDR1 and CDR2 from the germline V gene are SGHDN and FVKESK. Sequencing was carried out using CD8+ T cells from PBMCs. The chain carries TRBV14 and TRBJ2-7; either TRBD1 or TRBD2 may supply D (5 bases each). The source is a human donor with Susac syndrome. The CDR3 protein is CASSQGGDLKQYF. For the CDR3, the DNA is TGTGCCAGCAGCCAAGGTGGGGACCTCAAGCAGTACTTC.